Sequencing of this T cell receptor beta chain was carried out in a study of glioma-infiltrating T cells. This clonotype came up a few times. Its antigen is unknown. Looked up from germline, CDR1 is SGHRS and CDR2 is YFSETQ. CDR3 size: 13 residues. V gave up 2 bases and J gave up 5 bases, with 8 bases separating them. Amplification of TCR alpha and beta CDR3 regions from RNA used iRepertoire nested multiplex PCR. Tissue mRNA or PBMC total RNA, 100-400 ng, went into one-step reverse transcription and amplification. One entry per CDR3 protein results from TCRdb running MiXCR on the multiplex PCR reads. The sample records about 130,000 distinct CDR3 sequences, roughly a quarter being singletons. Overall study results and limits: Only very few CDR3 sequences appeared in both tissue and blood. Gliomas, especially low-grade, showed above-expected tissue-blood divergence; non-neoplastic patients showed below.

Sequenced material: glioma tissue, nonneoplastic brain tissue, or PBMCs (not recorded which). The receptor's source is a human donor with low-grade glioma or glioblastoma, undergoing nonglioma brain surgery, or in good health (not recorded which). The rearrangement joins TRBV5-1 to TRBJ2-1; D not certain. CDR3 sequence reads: CASSLNSNNEQFF. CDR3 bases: TGCGCCAGCAGCTTAAATTCTAACAATGAGCAGTTCTTC.